One sample yielded the 4 T cell receptor beta chains listed below, sequenced in a study of cytomegalovirus exposure and HLA in healthy donors. Researchers ran the PCR with 60 Vbeta and 13 Jbeta primers. Data came from immunoSEQ multiplex PCR; TCRdb stores just in-frame clones and leaves some out. The table has fewer than 150,000 clones, about 80% seen once. Sequencing used PBMCs. Receptor source: a man aged 60 to 75 in good health and CMV-seropositive.

The chain joins TRBV7-3 to TRBJ2-7, with D possibly TRBD1 on 6 matching bases. Per the germline V gene, CDR1 is SGHTA and CDR2 is FQGTGA. V was clipped by 1 base and J by 2 bases, with 15 bases between them. This CDR3 is built from 16 residues. CDR3 loop: CASSLRARGVTYEQYF. CDR3 in DNA: TGTGCCAGCAGCTTAAGGGCCAGGGGTGTCACCTACGAGCAGTACTTC.

The chain recombines TRBV5-1 with TRBJ2-7, with 9 bases matching TRBD1. Germline CDR1 is SGHRS and CDR2 is YFSETQ. Losses at the gene ends were 0 bases for V and 3 bases for J; bases not matched to a gene: 7. The CDR3 runs 16 residues. CDR3 bases: TGCGCCAGCAGCTTGGCCGGGGGACAGGGACTCTACGAGCAGTACTTC. It codes for CASSLAGGQGLYEQYF. Full variable domain (outside the CDR3, taken from reference TRBV5-1 and TRBJ2-7): KAGVTQTPRYLIKTRGQQVTLSCSPISGHRSVSWYQQTPGQGLQFLFEYFSETQRNKGNFPGRFSGRQFSNSRSEMNVSTLELGDSALYLCASSLAGGQGLYEQYFGPGTRLTVT.

V is TRBV10-2 and J is TRBJ2-5, with 10 bases matching TRBD1. Losses at the gene ends were 5 bases for V and 7 bases for J; bases not matched to a gene: 13. This CDR3 has 16 residues. Looked up from germline, CDR1 is WSHSY and CDR2 is SAAADI. CDR3 DNA: TGCGCCAGCAGTCATAGCCCCGGGACAGGGGTTGGGACCCAGTACTTC. It yields the protein CASSHSPGTGVGTQYF.

This chain joins TRBV5-1 and TRBJ1-1, with TRBD1 matching 7 bases. The CDR3 contains 14 residues. In germline, CDR1 is SGHRS, CDR2 YFSETQ. V gave up 4 bases and J gave up 10 bases; unmatched junction bases: 13. In DNA form, the CDR3 reads TGCGCCAGCAGCGGAGGGACAGCCGACGCCCGAGCTTTCTTT. This gives the protein CASSGGTADARAFF.